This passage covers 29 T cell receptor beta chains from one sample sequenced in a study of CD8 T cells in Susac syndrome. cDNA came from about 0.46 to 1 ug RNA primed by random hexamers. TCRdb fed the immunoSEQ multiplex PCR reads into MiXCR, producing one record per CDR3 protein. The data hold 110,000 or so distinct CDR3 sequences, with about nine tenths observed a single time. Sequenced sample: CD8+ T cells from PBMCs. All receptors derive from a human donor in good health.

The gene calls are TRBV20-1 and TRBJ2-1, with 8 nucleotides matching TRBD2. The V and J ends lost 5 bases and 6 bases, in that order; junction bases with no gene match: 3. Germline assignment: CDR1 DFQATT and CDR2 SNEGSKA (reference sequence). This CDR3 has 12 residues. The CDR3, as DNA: TGCAGTGCTCAGCGGGGGCTCAATGAGCAGTTCTTC. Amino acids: CSAQRGLNEQFF.

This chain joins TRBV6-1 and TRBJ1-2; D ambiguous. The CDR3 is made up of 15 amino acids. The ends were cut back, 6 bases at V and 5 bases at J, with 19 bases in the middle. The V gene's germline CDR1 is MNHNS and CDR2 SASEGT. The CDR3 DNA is TGTGCCAGCAGGCCTCGGAGGCCTCCCGATTATGGCTACACCTTC. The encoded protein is CASRPRRPPDYGYTF.

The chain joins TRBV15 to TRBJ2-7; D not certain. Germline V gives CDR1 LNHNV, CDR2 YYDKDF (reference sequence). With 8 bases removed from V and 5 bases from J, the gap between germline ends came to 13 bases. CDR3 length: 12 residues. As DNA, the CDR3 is TGTGCCACCGGTCATTCCCCGAACGAGCAGTACTTC. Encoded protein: CATGHSPNEQYF.

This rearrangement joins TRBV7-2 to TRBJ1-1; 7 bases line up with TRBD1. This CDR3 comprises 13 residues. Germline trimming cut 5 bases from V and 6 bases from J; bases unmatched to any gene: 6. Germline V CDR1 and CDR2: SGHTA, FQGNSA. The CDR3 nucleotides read TGTGCCAGCAGCGAACAGGGGAAGTCTGAAGCTTTCTTT. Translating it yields CASSEQGKSEAFF.

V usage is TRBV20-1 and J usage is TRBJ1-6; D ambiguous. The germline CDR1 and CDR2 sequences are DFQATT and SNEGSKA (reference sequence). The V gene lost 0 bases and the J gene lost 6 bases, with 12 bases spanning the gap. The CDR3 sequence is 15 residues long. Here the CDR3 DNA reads TGCAGTGCTAGAGATGGGCGAGCCCCTAATTCACCCCTCCACTTT. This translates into CSARDGRAPNSPLHF.

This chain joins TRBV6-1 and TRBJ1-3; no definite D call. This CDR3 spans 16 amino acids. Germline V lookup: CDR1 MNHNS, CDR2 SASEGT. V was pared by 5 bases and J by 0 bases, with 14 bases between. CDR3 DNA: TGTGCCAGCAGTCCCCCGGTGGGAGTCTCTGGAAACACCATATATTTT. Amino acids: CASSPPVGVSGNTIYF.

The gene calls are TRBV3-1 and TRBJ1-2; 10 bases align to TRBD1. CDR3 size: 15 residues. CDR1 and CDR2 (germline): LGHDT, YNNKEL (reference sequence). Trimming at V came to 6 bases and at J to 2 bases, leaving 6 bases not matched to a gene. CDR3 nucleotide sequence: TGTGCCAGCAGTTACCTGGGACAGGGGAACTATGGCTACACCTTC. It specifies CASSYLGQGNYGYTF. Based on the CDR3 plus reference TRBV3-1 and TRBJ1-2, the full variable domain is DTAVSQTPKYLVTQMGNDKSIKCEQNLGHDTMYWYKQDSKKFLKIMFSYNNKELIINETVPNRFSPKSPDKAHLNLHINSLELGDSAVYFCASSYLGQGNYGYTFGSGTRLTVV.

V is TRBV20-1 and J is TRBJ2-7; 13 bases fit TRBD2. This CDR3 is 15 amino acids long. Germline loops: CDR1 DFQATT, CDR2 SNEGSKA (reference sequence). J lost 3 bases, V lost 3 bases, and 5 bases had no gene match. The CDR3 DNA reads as TGCAGTGCTAGTGGGGGACTAGCGGGGATCTACGAGCAGTACTTC. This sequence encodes CSASGGLAGIYEQYF.

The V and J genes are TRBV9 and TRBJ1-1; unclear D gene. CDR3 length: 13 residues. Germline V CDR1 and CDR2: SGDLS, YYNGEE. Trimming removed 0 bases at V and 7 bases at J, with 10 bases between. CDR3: CASSVVGSFEAFF. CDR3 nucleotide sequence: TGTGCCAGCAGCGTAGTAGGGAGTTTTGAAGCTTTCTTT.

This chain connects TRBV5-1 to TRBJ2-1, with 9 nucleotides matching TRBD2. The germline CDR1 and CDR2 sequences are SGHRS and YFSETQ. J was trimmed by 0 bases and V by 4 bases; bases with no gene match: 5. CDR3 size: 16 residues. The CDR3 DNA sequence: TGCGCCAGCAGCGGGGGACTAGCTAGCTCCTACAATGAGCAGTTCTTC. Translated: CASSGGLASSYNEQFF.

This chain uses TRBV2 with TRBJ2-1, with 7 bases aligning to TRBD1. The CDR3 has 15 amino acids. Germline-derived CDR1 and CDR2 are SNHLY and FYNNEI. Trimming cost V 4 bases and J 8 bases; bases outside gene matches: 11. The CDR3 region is CASSVAQTGIHEQFF. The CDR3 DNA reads TGTGCCAGCAGTGTAGCGCAGACAGGGATCCATGAGCAGTTCTTC.

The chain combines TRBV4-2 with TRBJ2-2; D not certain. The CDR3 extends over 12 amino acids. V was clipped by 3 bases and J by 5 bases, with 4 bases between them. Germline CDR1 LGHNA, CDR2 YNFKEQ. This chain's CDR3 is CASSHPTGELFF. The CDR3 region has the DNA TGTGCCAGCAGCCACCCGACCGGGGAGCTGTTTTTT.

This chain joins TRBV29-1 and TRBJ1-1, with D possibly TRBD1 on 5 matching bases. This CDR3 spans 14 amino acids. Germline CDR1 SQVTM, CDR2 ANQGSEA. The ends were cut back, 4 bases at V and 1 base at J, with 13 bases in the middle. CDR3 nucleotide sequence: TGCAGCGTTGTGGCAGGGAATAGGAACACTGAAGCTTTCTTT. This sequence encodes CSVVAGNRNTEAFF.

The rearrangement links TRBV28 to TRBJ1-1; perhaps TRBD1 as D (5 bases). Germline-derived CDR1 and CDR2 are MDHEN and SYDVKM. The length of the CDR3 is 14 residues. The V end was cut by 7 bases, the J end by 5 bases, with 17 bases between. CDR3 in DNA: TGTGCCAGCATAAACTCGCAGGGTAGAACTGAAGCTTTCTTT. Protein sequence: CASINSQGRTEAFF.

As DNA, the CDR3 is TGTGCCAGCAGTTTCTCGCGGGAGATCGGGGAGCTGTTTTTT. This sequence encodes CASSFSREIGELFF. This sequence joins TRBV28 and TRBJ2-2, with 7 bases lining up with TRBD2. Germline CDR1 reads MDHEN; CDR2 reads SYDVKM. Trimming cost V 3 bases and J 7 bases; bases outside gene matches: 5. This CDR3 comprises 14 residues.

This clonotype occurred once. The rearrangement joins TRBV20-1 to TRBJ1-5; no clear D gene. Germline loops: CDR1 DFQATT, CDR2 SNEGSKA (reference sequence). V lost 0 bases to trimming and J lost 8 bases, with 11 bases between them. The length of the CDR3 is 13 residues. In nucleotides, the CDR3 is TGCAGTGCTAGAGATGGGTGGAACAAGCCCCAGCATTTT. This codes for CSARDGWNKPQHF.

The CDR3 DNA reads TGCAGCGTTGGAGAGGGGTCGGGAGGCATTGTCCAAGCTTTCTTT. This encodes CSVGEGSGGIVQAFF. The chain is built from TRBV29-1 and TRBJ1-1; a possible D gene is TRBD1 (5 bases). V gave up 4 bases and J gave up 9 bases, with 24 bases separating them. The CDR3 runs to 15 residues. The germline V gene encodes CDR1 SQVTM and CDR2 ANQGSEA.

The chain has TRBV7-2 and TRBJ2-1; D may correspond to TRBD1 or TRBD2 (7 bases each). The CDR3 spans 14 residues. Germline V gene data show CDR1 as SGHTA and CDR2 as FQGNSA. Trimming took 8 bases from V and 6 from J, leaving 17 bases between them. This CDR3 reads CASLAGGARNEQFF. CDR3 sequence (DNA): TGTGCCAGCCTAGCAGGGGGGGCACGCAATGAGCAGTTCTTC.

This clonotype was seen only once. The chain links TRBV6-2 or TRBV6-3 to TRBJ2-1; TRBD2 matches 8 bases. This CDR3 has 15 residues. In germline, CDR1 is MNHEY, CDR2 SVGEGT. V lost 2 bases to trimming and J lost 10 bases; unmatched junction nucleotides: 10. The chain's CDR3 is CASSYLERELGEQFF. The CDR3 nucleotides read TGTGCCAGCAGTTACCTGGAGCGGGAGTTGGGAGAGCAGTTCTTC.

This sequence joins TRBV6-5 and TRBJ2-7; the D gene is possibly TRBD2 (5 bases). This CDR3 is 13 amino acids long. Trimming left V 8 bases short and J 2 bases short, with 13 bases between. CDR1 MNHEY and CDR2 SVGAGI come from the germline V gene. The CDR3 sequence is CASFSVAAYEQYF. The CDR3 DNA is TGTGCCAGCTTTAGCGTTGCAGCCTACGAGCAGTACTTC.

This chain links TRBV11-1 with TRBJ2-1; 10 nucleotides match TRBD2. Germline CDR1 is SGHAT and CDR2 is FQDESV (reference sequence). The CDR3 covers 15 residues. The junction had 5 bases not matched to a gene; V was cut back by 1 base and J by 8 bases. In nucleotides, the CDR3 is TGTGCCAGCAGCTTAGGGACTAGCGGTGGGGATGAGCAGTTCTTC. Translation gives CASSLGTSGGDEQFF.

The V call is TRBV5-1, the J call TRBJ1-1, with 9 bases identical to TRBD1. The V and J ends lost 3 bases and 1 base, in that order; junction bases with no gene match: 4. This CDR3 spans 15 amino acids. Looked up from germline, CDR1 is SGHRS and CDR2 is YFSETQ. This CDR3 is CASSSDRGTNTEAFF. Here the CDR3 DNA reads TGCGCCAGCAGCTCCGACAGGGGGACGAACACTGAAGCTTTCTTT.

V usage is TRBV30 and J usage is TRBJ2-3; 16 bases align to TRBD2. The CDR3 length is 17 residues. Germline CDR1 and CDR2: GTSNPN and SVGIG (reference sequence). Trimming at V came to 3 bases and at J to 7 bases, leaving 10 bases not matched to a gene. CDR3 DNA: TGTGCCTGGAGGCAGGGACTAGCGGGAGGGTCGGGAAATACGCAGTATTTT. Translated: CAWRQGLAGGSGNTQYF. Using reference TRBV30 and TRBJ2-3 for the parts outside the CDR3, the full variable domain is SQTIHQWPATLVQPVGSPLSLECTVEGTSNPNLYWYRQAAGRGLQLLFYSVGIGQISSEVPQNLSASRPQDRQFILSSKKLLLSDSGFYLCAWRQGLAGGSGNTQYFGPGTRLTVL.

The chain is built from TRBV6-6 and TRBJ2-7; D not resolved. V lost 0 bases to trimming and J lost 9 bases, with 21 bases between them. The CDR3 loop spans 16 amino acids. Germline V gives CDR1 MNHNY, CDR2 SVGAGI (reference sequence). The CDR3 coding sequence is TGTGCCAGCAGTTACTCGTCGAGTGTCAGTAAATCCGGGCAGTACTTC. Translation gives CASSYSSSVSKSGQYF.

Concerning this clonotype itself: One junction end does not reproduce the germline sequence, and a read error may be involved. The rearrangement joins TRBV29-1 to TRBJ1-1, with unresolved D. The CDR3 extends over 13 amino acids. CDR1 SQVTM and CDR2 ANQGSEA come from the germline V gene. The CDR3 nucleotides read TGCAGCGTTGAGGTCTCGCAGAACACTGAAGCTTCCTTT. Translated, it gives CSVEVSQNTEASF. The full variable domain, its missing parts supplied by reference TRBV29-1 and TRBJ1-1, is SAVISQKPSRDICQRGTSLTIQCQVDSQVTMMFWYRQQPGQSLTLIATANQGSEATYESGFVIDKFPISRPNLTFSTLTVSNMSPEDSSIYLCSVEVSQNTEASFGQGTRLTVV.

This CDR3 is CSARDTRPSKGEAFF. As DNA, the CDR3 is TGCAGTGCTAGAGATACTCGCCCCTCTAAAGGTGAAGCTTTCTTT. The chain carries TRBV20-1 and TRBJ1-1; no firm D call. V was shortened by 0 bases and J by 7 bases, with 18 bases between the two germline ends. CDR1 is DFQATT and CDR2 is SNEGSKA in the germline V gene (reference sequence). This CDR3 spans 15 amino acids.

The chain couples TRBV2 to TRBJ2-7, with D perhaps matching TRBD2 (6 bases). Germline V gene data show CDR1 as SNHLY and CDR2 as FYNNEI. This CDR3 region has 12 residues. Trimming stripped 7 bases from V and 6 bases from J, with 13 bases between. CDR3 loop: CASTLGRTEQYF. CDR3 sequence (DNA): TGTGCCAGCACCCTTGGGAGGACCGAGCAGTACTTC.

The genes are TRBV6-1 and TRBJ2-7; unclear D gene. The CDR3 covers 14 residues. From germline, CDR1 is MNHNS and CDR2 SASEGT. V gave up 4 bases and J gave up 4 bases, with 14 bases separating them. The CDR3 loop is CASSAKTSTYEQYF. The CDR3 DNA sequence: TGTGCCAGCAGTGCCAAGACATCCACGTACGAGCAGTACTTC.

Here the CDR3 reads CSVDRGHRCDQPQHF. The CDR3 region has the DNA TGCAGCGTGGACAGGGGGCACCGTTGCGATCAGCCCCAGCATTTT. J is TRBJ1-5 and V is TRBV29-1; 11 bases are a match to TRBD1. From germline, CDR1 is SQVTM and CDR2 ANQGSEA. The CDR3 is made up of 15 amino acids. V was clipped by 6 bases and J by 5 bases; unmatched bases: 9.